The entry below gives a single TCR beta chain sequence along with its context. The antigen is undetermined. This sample was included in a study of OX40 agonist ivuxolimab in advanced cancers. Study in general: Averaging approximately 60 years in age, with a range of about 23 to 79, the cohort was 82.7% male.

Profiling relied on immunoSEQ multiplex PCR, and the TCRdb table lists in-frame clones only, not all of them. The table has some 110,000 clones, roughly 95% seen once. Trimming removed 5 bases from V and 3 bases from J, with 17 bases in between. In germline, CDR1 is SNHLY, CDR2 FYNNEI. This CDR3 comprises 15 residues. Study-wide points: Also showing low normalized T-cell clonal expansion were some of the nonresponders. Individuals who were partial responders at 0.1-3.0 mg/kg had clonal expansion that ranked among the lowest. In CD8+ T cells, expanded clones were on average more numerous than in CD4+.

V usage is TRBV2 and J usage is TRBJ2-7, with TRBD2 as a possible D gene (5 bases). Here the sequenced sample was CD4+ or CD8+ T cells sorted from blood, taken in a trial of the OX40 agonist ivuxolimab. This receptor was taken from an adult with an advanced solid tumor such as melanoma, head and neck, liver or kidney cancer. The DNA of the CDR3 is TGTGCCAGCAGTCGGACTCCACGGGCTCTCTACGAGCAGTACTTC. It codes for CASSRTPRALYEQYF.